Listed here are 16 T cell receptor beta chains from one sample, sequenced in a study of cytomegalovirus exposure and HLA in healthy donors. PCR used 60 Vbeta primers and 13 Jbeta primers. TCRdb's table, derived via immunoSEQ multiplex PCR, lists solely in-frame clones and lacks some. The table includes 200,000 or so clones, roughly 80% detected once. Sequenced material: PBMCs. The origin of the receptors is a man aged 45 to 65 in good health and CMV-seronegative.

CDR3 sequence reads: CASSWGGSKNTEAFF. DNA for the CDR3: TGCGCCAGCAGCTGGGGGGGATCTAAGAACACTGAAGCTTTCTTT. The chain couples TRBV5-1 to TRBJ1-1; D is perhaps TRBD1 (5 bases). CDR1 is SGHRS, CDR2 YFSETQ, per germline. The length of the CDR3 is 15 residues. Trimming shortened V by 3 bases and J by 1 base, and 13 bases separated the two germline ends.

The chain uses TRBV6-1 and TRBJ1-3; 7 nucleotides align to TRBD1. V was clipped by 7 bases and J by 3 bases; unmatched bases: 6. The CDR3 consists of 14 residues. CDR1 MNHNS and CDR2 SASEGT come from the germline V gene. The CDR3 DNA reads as TGTGCCAGCAACGCAGGGGGTTATGGAAACACCATATATTTT. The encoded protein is CASNAGGYGNTIYF.

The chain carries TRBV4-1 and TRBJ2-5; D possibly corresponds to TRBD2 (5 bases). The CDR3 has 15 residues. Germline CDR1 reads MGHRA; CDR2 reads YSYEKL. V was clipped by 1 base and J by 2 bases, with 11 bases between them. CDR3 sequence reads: CASSQVLGLQETQYF. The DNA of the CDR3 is TGCGCCAGCAGCCAAGTGTTAGGACTTCAAGAGACCCAGTACTTC.

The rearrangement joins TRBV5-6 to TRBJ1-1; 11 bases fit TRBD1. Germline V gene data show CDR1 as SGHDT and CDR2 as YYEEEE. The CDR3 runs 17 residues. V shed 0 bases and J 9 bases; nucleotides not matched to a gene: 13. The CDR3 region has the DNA TGTGCCAGCAGCTTGGGTGGGGGTGGACAGGGGGCGCAGAAAGCTTTCTTT. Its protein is CASSLGGGGQGAQKAFF.

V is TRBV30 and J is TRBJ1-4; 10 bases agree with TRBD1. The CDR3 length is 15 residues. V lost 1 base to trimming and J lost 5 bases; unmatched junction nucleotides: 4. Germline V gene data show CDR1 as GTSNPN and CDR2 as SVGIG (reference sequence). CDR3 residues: CAWSGTGQGNEKLFF. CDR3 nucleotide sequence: TGTGCCTGGAGTGGCACGGGACAGGGGAATGAAAAACTGTTTTTT.

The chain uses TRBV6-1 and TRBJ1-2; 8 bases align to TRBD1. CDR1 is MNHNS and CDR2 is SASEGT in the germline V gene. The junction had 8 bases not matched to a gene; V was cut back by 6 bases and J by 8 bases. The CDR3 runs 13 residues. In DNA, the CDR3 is TGTGCCAGCAGCTTCAGGGGGCGCGGAGGCTACACCTTC. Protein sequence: CASSFRGRGGYTF.

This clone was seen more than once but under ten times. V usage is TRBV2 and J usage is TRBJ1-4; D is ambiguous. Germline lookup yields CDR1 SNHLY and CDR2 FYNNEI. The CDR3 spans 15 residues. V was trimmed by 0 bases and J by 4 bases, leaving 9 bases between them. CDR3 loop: CASSEAEALNEKLFF. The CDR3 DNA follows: TGTGCCAGCAGTGAAGCGGAGGCCCTTAATGAAAAACTGTTTTTT.

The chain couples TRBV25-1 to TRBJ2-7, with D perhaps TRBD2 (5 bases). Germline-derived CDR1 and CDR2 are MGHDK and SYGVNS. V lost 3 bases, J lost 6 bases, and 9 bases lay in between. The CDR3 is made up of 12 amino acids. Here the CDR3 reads CASSDRGSEQYF. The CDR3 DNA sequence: TGTGCCAGCAGTGACCGGGGTAGCGAGCAGTACTTC.

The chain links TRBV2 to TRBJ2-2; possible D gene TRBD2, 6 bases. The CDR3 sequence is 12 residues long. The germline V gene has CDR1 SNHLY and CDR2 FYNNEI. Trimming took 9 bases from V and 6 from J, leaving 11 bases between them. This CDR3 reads CARLGGSGELFF. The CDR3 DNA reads TGTGCCAGACTAGGAGGGTCCGGGGAGCTGTTTTTT.

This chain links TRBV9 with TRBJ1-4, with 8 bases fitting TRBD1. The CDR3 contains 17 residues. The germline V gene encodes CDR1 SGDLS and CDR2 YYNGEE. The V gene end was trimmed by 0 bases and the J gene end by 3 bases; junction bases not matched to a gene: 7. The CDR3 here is CASSVATGGGPNEKLFF. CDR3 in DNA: TGTGCCAGCAGCGTAGCTACAGGGGGGGGCCCTAATGAAAAACTGTTTTTT. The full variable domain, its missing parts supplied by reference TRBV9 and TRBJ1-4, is DSGVTQTPKHLITATGQRVTLRCSPRSGDLSVYWYQQSLDQGLQFLIQYYNGEERAKGNILERFSAQQFPDLHSELNLSSLELGDSALYFCASSVATGGGPNEKLFFGSGTQLSVL.

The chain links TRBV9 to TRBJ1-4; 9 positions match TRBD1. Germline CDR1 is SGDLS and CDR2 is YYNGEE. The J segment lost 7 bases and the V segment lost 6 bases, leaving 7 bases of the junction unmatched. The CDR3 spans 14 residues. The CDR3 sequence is CASNTGGLGEKLFF. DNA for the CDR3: TGTGCCAGCAATACAGGGGGCCTGGGTGAAAAACTGTTTTTT.

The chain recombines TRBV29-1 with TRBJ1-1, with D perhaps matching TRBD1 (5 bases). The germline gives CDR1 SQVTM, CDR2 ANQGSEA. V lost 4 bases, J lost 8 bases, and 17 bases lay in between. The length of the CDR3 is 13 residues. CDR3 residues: CSVVRQLKGEAFF. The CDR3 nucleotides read TGCAGCGTTGTTCGGCAGCTAAAGGGGGAAGCTTTCTTT.

In DNA form, the CDR3 reads TGTGCCTGGAGTTATTTCTACGAGCAGTACTTC. The encoded protein is CAWSYFYEQYF. This chain links TRBV30 with TRBJ2-7, with no clear D. Germline CDR1 is GTSNPN and CDR2 is SVGIG (reference sequence). The CDR3 extends over 11 amino acids. The ends were cut back, 2 bases at V and 3 bases at J, with 5 bases in the middle.

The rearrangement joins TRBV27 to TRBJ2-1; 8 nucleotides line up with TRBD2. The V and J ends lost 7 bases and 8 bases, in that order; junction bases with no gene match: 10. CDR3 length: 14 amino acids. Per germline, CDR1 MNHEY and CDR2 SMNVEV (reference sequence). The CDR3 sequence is CASKIAGRAYEQFF. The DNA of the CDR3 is TGTGCCAGCAAGATAGCGGGGAGGGCGTATGAGCAGTTCTTC.

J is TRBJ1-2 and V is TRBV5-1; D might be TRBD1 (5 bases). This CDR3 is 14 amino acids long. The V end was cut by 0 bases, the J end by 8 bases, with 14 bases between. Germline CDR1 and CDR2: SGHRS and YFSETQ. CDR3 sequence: CASSLGQGLSGYTF. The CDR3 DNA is TGCGCCAGCAGCTTGGGCCAGGGATTATCGGGCTACACCTTC. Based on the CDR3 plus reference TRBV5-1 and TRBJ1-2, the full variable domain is KAGVTQTPRYLIKTRGQQVTLSCSPISGHRSVSWYQQTPGQGLQFLFEYFSETQRNKGNFPGRFSGRQFSNSRSEMNVSTLELGDSALYLCASSLGQGLSGYTFGSGTRLTVV.

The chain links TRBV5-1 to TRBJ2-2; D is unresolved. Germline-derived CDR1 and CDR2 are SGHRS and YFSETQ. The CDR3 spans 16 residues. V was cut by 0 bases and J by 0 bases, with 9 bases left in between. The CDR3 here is CASSLDQFANTGELFF. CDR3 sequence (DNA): TGCGCCAGCAGCTTGGATCAGTTCGCGAACACCGGGGAGCTGTTTTTT.